This T cell receptor beta chain was captured in a study of T cell responses to AZD1222 COVID-19 vaccine. TCRdb keeps only in-frame clones here, not all; method: immunoSEQ multiplex PCR. This sample has 100,000 to 120,000 clones, with 70% to 90% found just once. General study points: Donors were mostly white British, more females; clonal diversity possibly underestimated. Nearly half of unique spike-specific TCRs reportedly avoided B.1.351 and B.1.1.7 mutated regions.

A word on this clone: Its specificity is unknown.

Some second doses came at about 4 weeks and others at about 12 weeks; these were pooled. This CDR3 contains 12 residues. Germline V gives CDR1 SGHKS, CDR2 YYEKEE (reference sequence). Trimming pared 4 bases from V and 4 bases from J, leaving 8 bases between. This receptor was taken from an adult who received the AZD1222 COVID-19 vaccine. The chain has TRBV5-5 and TRBJ1-1; D unclear. This material consisted of peripheral blood, taken 28 days after the second AZD1222 dose. The CDR3 loop is CASSPYTTEAFF. CDR3 sequence (DNA): TGTGCCAGCAGCCCCTATACCACTGAAGCTTTCTTT.